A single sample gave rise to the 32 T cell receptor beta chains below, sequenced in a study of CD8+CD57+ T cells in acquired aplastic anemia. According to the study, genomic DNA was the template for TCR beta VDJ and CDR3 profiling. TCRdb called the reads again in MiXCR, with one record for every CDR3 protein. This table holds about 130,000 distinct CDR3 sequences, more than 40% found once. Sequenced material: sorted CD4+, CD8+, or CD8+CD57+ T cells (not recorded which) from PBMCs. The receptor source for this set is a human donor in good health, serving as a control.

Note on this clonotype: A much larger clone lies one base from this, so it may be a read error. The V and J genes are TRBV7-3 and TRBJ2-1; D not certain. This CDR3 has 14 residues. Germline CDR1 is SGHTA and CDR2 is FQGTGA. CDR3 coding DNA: TGTGCCAGCAGCCCCCCGGGCCGCTACAATGAGCAGTCCTTC. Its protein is CASSPPGRYNEQSF.

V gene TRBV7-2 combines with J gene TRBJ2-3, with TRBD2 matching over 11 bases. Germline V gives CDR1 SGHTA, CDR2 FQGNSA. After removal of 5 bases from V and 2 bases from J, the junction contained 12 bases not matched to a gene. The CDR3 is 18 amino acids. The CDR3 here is CASSVRASGGPPTDTQYF. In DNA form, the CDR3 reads TGTGCCAGCAGCGTTCGCGCTAGCGGGGGGCCCCCCACAGATACGCAGTATTTT. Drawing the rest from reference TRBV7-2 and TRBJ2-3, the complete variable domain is GAGVSQSPSNKVTEKGKDVELRCDPISGHTALYWYRQSLGQGLEFLIYFQGNSAPDKSGLPSDRFSAERTGGSVSTLTIQRTQQEDSAVYLCASSVRASGGPPTDTQYFGPGTRLTVL.

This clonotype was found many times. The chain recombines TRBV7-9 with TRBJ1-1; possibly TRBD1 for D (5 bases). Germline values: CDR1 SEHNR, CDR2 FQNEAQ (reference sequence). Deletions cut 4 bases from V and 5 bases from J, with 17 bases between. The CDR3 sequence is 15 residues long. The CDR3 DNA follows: TGTGCCAGCAGCTGGGCGGGGGGAGGGAAGACTGAAGCTTTCTTT. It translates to CASSWAGGGKTEAFF.

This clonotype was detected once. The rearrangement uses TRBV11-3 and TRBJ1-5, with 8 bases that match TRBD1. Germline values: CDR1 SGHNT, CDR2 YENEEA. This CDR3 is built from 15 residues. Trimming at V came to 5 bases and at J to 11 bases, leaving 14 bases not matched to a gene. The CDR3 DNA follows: TGTGCCAGCAGCCCATACCAGGGGGCGGTTGGGGCCCAGCATTTT. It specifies CASSPYQGAVGAQHF.

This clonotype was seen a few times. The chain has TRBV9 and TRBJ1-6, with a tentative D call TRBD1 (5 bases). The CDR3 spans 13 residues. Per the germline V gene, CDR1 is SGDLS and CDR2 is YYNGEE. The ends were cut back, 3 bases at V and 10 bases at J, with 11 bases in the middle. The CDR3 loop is CASSARGDSPLHF. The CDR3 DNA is TGTGCCAGCAGCGCCAGAGGGGACTCACCCCTCCACTTT.

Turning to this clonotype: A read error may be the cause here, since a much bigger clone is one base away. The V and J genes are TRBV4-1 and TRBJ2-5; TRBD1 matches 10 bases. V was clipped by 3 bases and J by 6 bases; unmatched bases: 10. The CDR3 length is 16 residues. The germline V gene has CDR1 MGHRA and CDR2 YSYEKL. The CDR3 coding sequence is TGCGCCAGCAGCCAGGACAGACAGGGGGCTTGGAAGACCCAGTACTTC. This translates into CASSQDRQGAWKTQYF.

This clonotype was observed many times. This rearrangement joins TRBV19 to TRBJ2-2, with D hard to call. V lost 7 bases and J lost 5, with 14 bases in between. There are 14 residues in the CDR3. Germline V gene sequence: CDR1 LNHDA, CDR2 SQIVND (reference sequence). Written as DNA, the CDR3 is TGTGCCAGTACCCGGACGATGAGAACCGGGGAGCTGTTTTTT. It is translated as CASTRTMRTGELFF.

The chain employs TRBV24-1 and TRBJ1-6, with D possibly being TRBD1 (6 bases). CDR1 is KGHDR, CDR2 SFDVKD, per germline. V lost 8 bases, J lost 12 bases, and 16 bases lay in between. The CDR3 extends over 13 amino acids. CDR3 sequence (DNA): TGTGCCACCACAAACGAAGGGGGGTTACCCCTCCACTTT. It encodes CATTNEGGLPLHF.

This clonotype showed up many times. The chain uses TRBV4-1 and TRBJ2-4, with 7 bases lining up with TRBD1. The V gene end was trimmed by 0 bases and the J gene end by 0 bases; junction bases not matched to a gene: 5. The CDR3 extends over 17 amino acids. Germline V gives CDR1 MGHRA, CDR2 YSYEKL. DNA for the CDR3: TGCGCCAGCAGCCAAGAAGGGACAGCTCTAGCCAAAAACATTCAGTACTTC. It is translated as CASSQEGTALAKNIQYF.

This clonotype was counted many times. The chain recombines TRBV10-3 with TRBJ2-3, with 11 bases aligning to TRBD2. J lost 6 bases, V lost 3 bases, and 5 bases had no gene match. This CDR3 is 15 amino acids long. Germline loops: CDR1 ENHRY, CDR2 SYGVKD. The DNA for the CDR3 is TGTGCCATCAGTGATAGCGGGGGGGCATGGGATACGCAGTATTTT. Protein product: CAISDSGGAWDTQYF.

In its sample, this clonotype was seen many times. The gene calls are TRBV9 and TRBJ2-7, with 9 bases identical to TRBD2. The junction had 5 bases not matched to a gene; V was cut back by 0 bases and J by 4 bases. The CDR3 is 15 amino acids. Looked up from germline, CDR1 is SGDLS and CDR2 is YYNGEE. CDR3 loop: CASSVGGGELYEQYF. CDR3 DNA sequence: TGTGCCAGCAGCGTAGGCGGGGGGGAACTATACGAGCAGTACTTC.

This CDR3 reads CAWSAGTPGNEQFF. CDR3 nucleotide sequence: TGTGCCTGGAGTGCCGGGACTCCCGGCAATGAGCAGTTCTTC. The chain recombines TRBV30 with TRBJ2-1, with D tentatively TRBD2 (6 bases). The V gene lost 1 base and the J gene lost 6 bases, with 13 bases spanning the gap. The CDR3 has 14 amino acids. Germline V gene sequence: CDR1 GTSNPN, CDR2 SVGIG (reference sequence).

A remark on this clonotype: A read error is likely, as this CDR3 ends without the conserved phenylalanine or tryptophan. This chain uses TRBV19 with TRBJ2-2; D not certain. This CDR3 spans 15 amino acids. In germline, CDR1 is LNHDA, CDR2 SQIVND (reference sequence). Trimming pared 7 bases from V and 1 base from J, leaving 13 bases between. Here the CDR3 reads CASKALPGNTGELFL. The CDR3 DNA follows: TGTGCCAGTAAGGCCTTACCGGGGAACACCGGGGAGCTGTTTTTG.

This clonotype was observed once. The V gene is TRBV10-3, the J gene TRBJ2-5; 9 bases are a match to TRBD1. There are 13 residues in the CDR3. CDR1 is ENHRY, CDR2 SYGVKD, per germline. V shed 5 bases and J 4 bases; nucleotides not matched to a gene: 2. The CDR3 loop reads CAISKDRGETQYF. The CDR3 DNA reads TGTGCCATCAGTAAGGACAGGGGAGAGACCCAGTACTTC.

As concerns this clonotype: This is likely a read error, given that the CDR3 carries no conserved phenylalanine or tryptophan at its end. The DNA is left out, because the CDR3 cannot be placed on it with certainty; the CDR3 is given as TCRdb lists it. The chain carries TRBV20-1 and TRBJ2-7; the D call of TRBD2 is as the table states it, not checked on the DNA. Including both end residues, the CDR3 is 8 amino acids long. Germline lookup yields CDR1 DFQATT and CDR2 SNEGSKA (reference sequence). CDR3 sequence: CSASTEGC.

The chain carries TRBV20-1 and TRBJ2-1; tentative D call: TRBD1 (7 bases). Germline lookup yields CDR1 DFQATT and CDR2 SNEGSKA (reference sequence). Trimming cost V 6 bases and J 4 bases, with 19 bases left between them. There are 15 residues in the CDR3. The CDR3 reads CSAQKAGTVYNEQFF. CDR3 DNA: TGCAGTGCGCAAAAGGCGGGGACAGTTTACAATGAGCAGTTCTTC.

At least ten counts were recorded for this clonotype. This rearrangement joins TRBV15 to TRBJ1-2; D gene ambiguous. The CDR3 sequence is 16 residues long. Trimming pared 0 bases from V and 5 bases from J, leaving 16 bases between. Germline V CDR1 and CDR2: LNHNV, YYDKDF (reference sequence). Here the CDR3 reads CATSRDLGGQLYGYTF. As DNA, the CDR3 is TGTGCCACCAGCAGAGATTTGGGAGGCCAACTATATGGCTACACCTTC.

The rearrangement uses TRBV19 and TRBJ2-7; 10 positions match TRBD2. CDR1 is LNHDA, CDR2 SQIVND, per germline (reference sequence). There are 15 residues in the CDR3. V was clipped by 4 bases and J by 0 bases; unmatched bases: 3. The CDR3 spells CASSKLAGSSYEQYF. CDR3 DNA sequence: TGTGCCAGTAGTAAACTAGCGGGAAGCTCCTACGAGCAGTACTTC.

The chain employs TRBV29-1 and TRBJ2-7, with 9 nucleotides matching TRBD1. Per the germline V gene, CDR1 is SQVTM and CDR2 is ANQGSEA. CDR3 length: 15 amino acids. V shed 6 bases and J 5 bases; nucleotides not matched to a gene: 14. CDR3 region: CSVAVGGQGTHEQYF. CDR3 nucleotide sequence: TGCAGCGTGGCTGTCGGTGGACAGGGGACCCACGAGCAGTACTTC.

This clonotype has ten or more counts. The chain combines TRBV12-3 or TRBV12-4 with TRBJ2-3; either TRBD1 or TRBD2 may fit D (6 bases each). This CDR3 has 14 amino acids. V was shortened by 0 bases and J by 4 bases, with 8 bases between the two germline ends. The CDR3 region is CASSLAEGADTQYF. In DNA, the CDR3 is TGTGCCAGCAGTTTAGCGGAGGGGGCAGATACGCAGTATTTT.

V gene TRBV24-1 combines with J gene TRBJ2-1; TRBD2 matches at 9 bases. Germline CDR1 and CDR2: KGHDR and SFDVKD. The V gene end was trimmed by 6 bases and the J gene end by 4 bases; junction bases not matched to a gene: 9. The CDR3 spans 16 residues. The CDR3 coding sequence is TGTGCCACCAGTCAGGGCGGGGGGGGCAAGTACAATGAGCAGTTCTTC. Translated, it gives CATSQGGGGKYNEQFF.

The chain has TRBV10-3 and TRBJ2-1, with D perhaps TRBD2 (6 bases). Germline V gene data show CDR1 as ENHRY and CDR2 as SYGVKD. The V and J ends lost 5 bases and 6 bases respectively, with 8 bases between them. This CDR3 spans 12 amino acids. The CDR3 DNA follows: TGTGCCATCAGTAGACTAGTCAATGAGCAGTTCTTC. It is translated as CAISRLVNEQFF.

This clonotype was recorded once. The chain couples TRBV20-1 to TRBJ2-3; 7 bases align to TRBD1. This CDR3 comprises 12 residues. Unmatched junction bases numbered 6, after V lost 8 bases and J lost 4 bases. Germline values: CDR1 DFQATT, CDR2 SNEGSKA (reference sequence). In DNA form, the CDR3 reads TGCAGTACAGACAGGGCCGCAGATACGCAGTATTTT. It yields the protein CSTDRAADTQYF.

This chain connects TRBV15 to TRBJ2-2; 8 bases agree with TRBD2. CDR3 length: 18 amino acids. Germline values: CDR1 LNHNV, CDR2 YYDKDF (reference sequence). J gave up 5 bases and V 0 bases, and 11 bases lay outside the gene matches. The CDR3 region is CATSREAGADRWTGELFF. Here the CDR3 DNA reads TGTGCCACCAGCAGAGAAGCGGGAGCTGATAGATGGACCGGGGAGCTGTTTTTT.

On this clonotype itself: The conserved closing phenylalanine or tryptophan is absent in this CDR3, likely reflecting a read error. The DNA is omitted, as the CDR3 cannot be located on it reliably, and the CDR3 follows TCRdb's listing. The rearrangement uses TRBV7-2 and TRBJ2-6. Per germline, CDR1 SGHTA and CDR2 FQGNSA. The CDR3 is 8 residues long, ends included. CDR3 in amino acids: CASSPALR.

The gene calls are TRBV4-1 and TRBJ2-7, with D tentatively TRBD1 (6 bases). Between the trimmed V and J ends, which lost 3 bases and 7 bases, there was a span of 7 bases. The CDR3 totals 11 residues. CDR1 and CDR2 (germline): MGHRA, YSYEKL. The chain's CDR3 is CASSHGTEQYF. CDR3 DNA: TGCGCCAGCAGCCACGGGACAGAGCAGTACTTC.

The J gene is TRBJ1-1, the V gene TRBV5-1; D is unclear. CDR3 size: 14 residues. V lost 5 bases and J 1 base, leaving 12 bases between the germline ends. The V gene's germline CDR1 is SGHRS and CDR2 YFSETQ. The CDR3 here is CASRGSLSNTEAFF. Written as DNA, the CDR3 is TGCGCCAGCAGAGGAAGCCTGTCGAACACTGAAGCTTTCTTT.

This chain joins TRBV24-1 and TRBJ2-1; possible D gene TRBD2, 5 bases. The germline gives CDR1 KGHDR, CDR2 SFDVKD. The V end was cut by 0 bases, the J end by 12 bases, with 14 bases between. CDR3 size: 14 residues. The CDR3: CATSDLKFNGLQFF. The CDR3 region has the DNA TGTGCCACCAGTGATTTGAAATTCAACGGACTGCAGTTCTTC.

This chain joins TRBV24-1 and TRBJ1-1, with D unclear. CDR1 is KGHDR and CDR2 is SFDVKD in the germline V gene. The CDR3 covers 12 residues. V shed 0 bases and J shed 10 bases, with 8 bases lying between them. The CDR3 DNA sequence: TGTGCCACCAGTGATTTGATAGGGAGAGCTTTCTTT. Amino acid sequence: CATSDLIGRAFF.

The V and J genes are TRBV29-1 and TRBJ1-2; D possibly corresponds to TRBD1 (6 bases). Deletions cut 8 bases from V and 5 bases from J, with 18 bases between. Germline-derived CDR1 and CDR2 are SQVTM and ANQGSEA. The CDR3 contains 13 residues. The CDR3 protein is CSQEGGQGYGYTF. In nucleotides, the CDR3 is TGCAGCCAAGAAGGCGGGCAGGGGTATGGCTACACCTTC.

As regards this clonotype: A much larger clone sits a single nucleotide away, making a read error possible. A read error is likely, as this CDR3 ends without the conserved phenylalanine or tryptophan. The CDR3 nucleotides read TGTGCCAGTAAATCCGACAGAGGGGACACTGAAGCTTTCCTT. Its translation: CASKSDRGDTEAFL. This chain connects TRBV19 to TRBJ1-1, with D possibly matching TRBD1 (5 bases). CDR3 length equals 14 residues. The ends were cut back, 7 bases at V and 3 bases at J, with 15 bases in the middle. In germline, CDR1 is LNHDA, CDR2 SQIVND (reference sequence).

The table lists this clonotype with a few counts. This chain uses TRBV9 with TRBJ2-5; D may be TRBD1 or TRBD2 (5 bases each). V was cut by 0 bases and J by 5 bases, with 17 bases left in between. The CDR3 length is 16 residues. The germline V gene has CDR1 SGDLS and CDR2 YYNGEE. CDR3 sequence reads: CASSVGGQGVTETQYF. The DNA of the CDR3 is TGTGCCAGCAGCGTAGGCGGGCAGGGAGTGACGGAGACCCAGTACTTC.